The source of this T cell receptor beta chain is a study of control samples from healthy donors and cancer patients. Germline CDR1 and CDR2: SGDLS and YYNGEE. V shed 1 base and J shed 8 bases, with 12 bases lying between them. The CDR3 consists of 13 residues. The repertoire was sequenced with immunoSEQ multiplex PCR; TCRdb's copy has only in-frame clones and lacks some. Among about 140,000 clones listed, over 85% were seen once. This chain joins TRBV9 and TRBJ1-2; TRBD1 is a possible D gene (6 bases). Sequenced sample: blood. The TCR was taken from a man younger than 45 in good health. In DNA, the CDR3 is TGTGCCAGCAGCGTACAGGGGACGGAGGGCTACACCTTC. Translation: CASSVQGTEGYTF.